Reported below is one T cell receptor (beta chain). The data are from a study of blood T cell repertoires in COVID-19. In the study overall: PBMCs, B-cell-depleted T cells, or T cells were the source of the cDNA or gDNA that made up the material.

With 7 bases removed from V and 0 bases from J, the gap between germline ends came to 31 bases. The CDR3 totals 20 residues. In germline, CDR1 is GTSNPN, CDR2 SVGIG (reference sequence). Original handling: Reference gene primer amplification gave nucleated cell count estimates. The method was immunoSEQ multiplex PCR; TCRdb's version includes in-frame clones alone and lacks a portion of them. V, J and clone size reflect that table, while D and trimming were determined from the DNA. The top ten clones hold around 0.99% of a sample with some 260,000 clones, more than 75% of them seen once. The sequenced sample was peripheral blood. This rearrangement joins TRBV30 to TRBJ2-1; D perhaps matches TRBD2 (6 bases). The TCR comes from a woman in her 40s who had recovered from COVID-19. The CDR3 reads CASSTQRVFSPASSYNEQFF. As DNA, the CDR3 is TGTGCCTCCTCGACCCAGCGGGTGTTCTCCCCCGCCAGCTCCTACAATGAGCAGTTCTTC.